This is a list of T cell receptor beta chains from one sample in a study of T cells in Graves' hyperthyroidism and ophthalmopathy. TCRdb itself ran the multiplex PCR reads through MiXCR, one entry per CDR3 protein. Altogether roughly 560,000 distinct CDR3 sequences are present, roughly 15% being singletons, with the ten largest covering 4% to 5.5%. Sequencing was performed on blood. These receptors were obtained from a middle-aged woman with Graves' ophthalmopathy. The conserved cysteine and the conserved F or W are not part of the CDR3 here. The order of the fields is V gene, J gene, D gene, CDR3 protein. A D gene is named only where the DNA matches it firmly.

>TRBV20-1|TRBJ2-7|TRBD2
SAFSTSGRPYEQY
>TRBV6-5|TRBJ1-3|-
ASSSQPLSGNTIY
>TRBV12-3/TRBV12-4|TRBJ2-7|-
ASSLSGLYEQY
>TRBV25-1|TRBJ2-5|-
ASRYGSQETQY
>TRBV11-2|TRBJ1-1|-
ASSLVNSDTEAF
>TRBV20-1|TRBJ2-7|-
SASTGSAYEQY
>TRBV4-3|TRBJ1-3|-
ASSQDIAGGPGNTIY
>TRBV6-2/TRBV6-3|TRBJ2-7|TRBD1
ASSYGPDRGYEQY
>TRBV19|TRBJ1-1|-
ASSRRGAMNTEAF
>TRBV6-1|TRBJ1-2|TRBD1
ASSDNNRGYNYGYT
>TRBV6-5|TRBJ2-5|-
ASSYASGIQETQY
>TRBV6-2/TRBV6-3|TRBJ2-7|TRBD2
ASSFSGSHEQY
>TRBV7-6|TRBJ2-5|TRBD2
ASSLEKGTSGHQETQY
>TRBV7-3|TRBJ1-3|-
ASSSVTDSFKANTIY
>TRBV25-1|TRBJ1-1|-
ASTADKNTEAF
>TRBV6-2/TRBV6-3|TRBJ2-7|TRBD2
ASSFLTSGSPYEQY
>TRBV7-2|TRBJ1-2|-
ASSLAWEYYGYT
>TRBV27|TRBJ1-2|-
ASSLWGDTSNYGYT
>TRBV13|TRBJ1-1|-
ASSNHLKNTEAF
>TRBV19|TRBJ2-2|TRBD2
ASSSTSGRWQTGELF
>TRBV28|TRBJ1-2|TRBD1
ASSSGQEGYGYT
>TRBV6-1|TRBJ2-2|-
ATVSLRQNTGELF
>TRBV27|TRBJ1-1|-
ASQPVWGTDTEAF
>TRBV3-1|TRBJ1-1|TRBD1
ASSPHRGGTTEAF
>TRBV6-4|TRBJ2-2|TRBD2
ASRTSAPTPNTGELF
>TRBV4-3|TRBJ2-2|-
ASSQQSANTGELF
>TRBV12-3/TRBV12-4|TRBJ1-5|-
ASSSAPEGQPQH
>TRBV10-3|TRBJ1-2|-
AISGGENYGYT
>TRBV27|TRBJ2-3|-
ATLEGWGTDTQY
>TRBV28|TRBJ1-2|-
ASSFIAQANYGYT
>TRBV11-2|TRBJ1-2|-
ASSSQGIGGYT
>TRBV27|TRBJ2-7|-
ASSGAGGTYEQY
>TRBV2|TRBJ1-5|-
ASQIGAGGNQPQH
>TRBV5-1|TRBJ2-5|TRBD2
ASSLGLAGPKQETQY
>TRBV20-1|TRBJ2-5|TRBD2
SARDYSLAGGVETQY
>TRBV10-3|TRBJ2-5|TRBD2
ASGRARGETQY
>TRBV29-1|TRBJ1-2|-
SVEDGEGYT
>TRBV12-3/TRBV12-4|TRBJ2-2|-
ASSTRRTGELF
>TRBV12-3/TRBV12-4|TRBJ2-2|-
ASSPTPYRTDNTGELF
>TRBV9|TRBJ2-2|-
ASSVSGSNTGELF
>TRBV6-1|TRBJ2-7|TRBD2
ASRVPSGLASYEQY
>TRBV4-3|TRBJ2-4|-
ASSAFTRGILKNIQY